Each of the 19 T cell receptor beta chains below was sequenced from the same sample in a study of T cell repertoires in cytomegalovirus infection. Using its own MiXCR run on the reads, TCRdb lists one record per CDR3 protein. Seen here are around 530,000 distinct CDR3 sequences, 26% observed once, and the top ten hold about 12%. Sample: PBMCs. These receptors were obtained from a human donor in good health (CMV status not recorded). Some clones in this sample may be carry-over from other donors' samples.

This clonotype has at least ten counts. The chain joins TRBV7-2 to TRBJ2-7; D is perhaps TRBD1 (6 bases). The germline CDR1 and CDR2 sequences are SGHTA and FQGNSA. The CDR3 spans 12 residues. Trimming took 5 bases from V and 2 from J, leaving 7 bases between them. Here the CDR3 reads CASSKGAYEQYF. The CDR3 coding sequence is TGTGCCAGCAGCAAGGGGGCCTACGAGCAGTACTTC.

This clonotype was recorded a few times. J is TRBJ1-2 and V is TRBV20-1, with a weak D call TRBD1 (5 bases). Per germline, CDR1 DFQATT and CDR2 SNEGSKA (reference sequence). The CDR3 runs to 11 residues. Trimming took off 3 bases at V and 8 bases at J, with 10 bases between the two ends. CDR3 sequence (DNA): TGCAGTGCTAGCCGAGGGACCGGCTACACCTTC. Amino acid sequence: CSASRGTGYTF.

This clonotype was counted between two and nine times. V gene TRBV7-9 combines with J gene TRBJ1-2; no firm D call. V was clipped by 5 bases and J by 4 bases, with 11 bases between them. Germline-derived CDR1 and CDR2 are SEHNR and FQNEAQ (reference sequence). The CDR3 runs to 13 residues. The CDR3 region has the DNA TGTGCCAGCAGCGGGCTCGGAGGCTATGGCTACACCTTC. Translation gives CASSGLGGYGYTF. The full variable domain, its missing parts supplied by reference TRBV7-9 and TRBJ1-2, is DTGVSQNPRHKITKRGQNVTFRCDPISEHNRLYWYRQTLGQGPEFLTYFQNEAQLEKSRLLSDRFSAERPKGSFSTLEIQRTEQGDSAMYLCASSGLGGYGYTFGSGTRLTVV.

CDR3 coding DNA: TGTGCCAGCAGCTTAGAAGCGGATAGCTCCTACGAGCAGTACTTC. The encoded protein is CASSLEADSSYEQYF. The chain uses TRBV11-2 and TRBJ2-7, with D possibly TRBD2 on 5 matching bases. Trimming took off 0 bases at V and 0 bases at J, with 9 bases between the two ends. The CDR3 covers 15 residues. Germline lookup yields CDR1 SGHAT and CDR2 FQNNGV.

This clonotype was seen a handful of times. The rearrangement joins TRBV7-9 to TRBJ1-4; the D gene is possibly TRBD1 (5 bases). V lost 1 base and J 7 bases, leaving 13 bases between the germline ends. This CDR3 spans 15 amino acids. Germline CDR1 reads SEHNR; CDR2 reads FQNEAQ (reference sequence). CDR3 protein: CASSLEKVQGEKLFF. DNA of the CDR3: TGTGCCAGCAGCTTAGAAAAGGTTCAGGGTGAAAAACTGTTTTTT. Variable domain in full (rest from reference TRBV7-9 and TRBJ1-4): DTGVSQNPRHKITKRGQNVTFRCDPISEHNRLYWYRQTLGQGPEFLTYFQNEAQLEKSRLLSDRFSAERPKGSFSTLEIQRTEQGDSAMYLCASSLEKVQGEKLFFGSGTQLSVL.

V is TRBV28 and J is TRBJ2-5; TRBD1 might be the D (6 bases). The CDR3 is 16 amino acids. In germline, CDR1 is MDHEN, CDR2 SYDVKM. V was trimmed by 1 base and J by 0 bases, leaving 12 bases between them. The CDR3, as DNA: TGTGCCAGCAGTTTATTCCCAACAGGGAACCAAGAGACCCAGTACTTC. As protein: CASSLFPTGNQETQYF. Full variable domain (remainder filled in from reference TRBV28 and TRBJ2-5): DVKVTQSSRYLVKRTGEKVFLECVQDMDHENMFWYRQDPGLGLRLIYFSYDVKMKEKGDIPEGYSVSREKKERFSLILESASTNQTSMYLCASSLFPTGNQETQYFGPGTRLLVL.

This clonotype was seen a few times. This sequence joins TRBV7-2 and TRBJ2-1; 9 bases align to TRBD2. Looked up from germline, CDR1 is SGHTA and CDR2 is FQGNSA. The ends lost 4 bases at V and 6 bases at J; junction bases unmatched: 10. This CDR3 is 16 amino acids long. In DNA form, the CDR3 reads TGTGCCAGCAGCTCAGATAGCGGGCGGGGGGGCAATGAGCAGTTCTTC. It specifies CASSSDSGRGGNEQFF.

V and J are TRBV27 and TRBJ2-1; 7 bases are shared with TRBD2. V lost 7 bases and J lost 4; bases outside the gene matches: 13. CDR3 length equals 16 residues. Germline CDR1 is MNHEY and CDR2 is SMNVEV (reference sequence). The DNA for the CDR3 is TGTGCCAGCAACAGAGGGAGGGAGGGCTCTTACAATGAGCAGTTCTTC. Translated, it gives CASNRGREGSYNEQFF.

This clonotype was counted a few times. V usage is TRBV11-3 and J usage is TRBJ2-3, with D tentatively TRBD2 (7 bases). V shed 0 bases and J shed 6 bases, with 13 bases lying between them. Germline CDR1 is SGHNT and CDR2 is YENEEA. The CDR3 runs to 15 residues. The CDR3 coding sequence is TGTGCCAGCAGCTTAGAGGGCAGGGGAGGGGATACGCAGTATTTT. Protein product: CASSLEGRGGDTQYF.

V usage is TRBV11-2 and J usage is TRBJ2-7, with 9 bases fitting TRBD1. From germline, CDR1 is SGHAT and CDR2 FQNNGV. There are 14 residues in the CDR3. V was clipped by 4 bases and J by 6 bases; unmatched bases: 7. The CDR3 loop reads CASSSRQGGGEQYF. CDR3 DNA sequence: TGTGCCAGCAGCTCTAGACAGGGGGGGGGCGAGCAGTACTTC.

CDR3 sequence reads: CASSLSRVNEKLFF. In DNA, the CDR3 is TGTGCCAGCAGTTTATCAAGGGTTAATGAAAAACTGTTTTTT. This chain joins TRBV27 and TRBJ1-4; no definite D call. Germline loops: CDR1 MNHEY, CDR2 SMNVEV (reference sequence). This CDR3 is built from 14 residues. The V gene lost 0 bases and the J gene lost 4 bases, with 6 bases spanning the gap.

For this clonotype: One end of the junction is discordant with germline, which a read error may explain. This sequence joins TRBV6-2 or TRBV6-3 and TRBJ2-4, with 8 bases lining up with TRBD1. CDR3 length: 11 amino acids. Germline CDR1 reads MNHEY; CDR2 reads SVGEGT. CDR3 nucleotide sequence: TGTGCCAGCAGTTCATGGACAGGGCTGGACTTC. Translated: CASSSWTGLDF.

This clonotype has ten or more counts. The chain has TRBV7-8 and TRBJ2-7; 7 nucleotides match TRBD2. V gave up 3 bases and J gave up 2 bases; unmatched junction bases: 7. This CDR3 spans 15 amino acids. Germline loops: CDR1 SGHVS, CDR2 FQNEAQ. The CDR3, as DNA: TGTGCCAGCAGCTTCAAGGCGGGAGTACCCTACGAGCAGTACTTC. This gives the protein CASSFKAGVPYEQYF.

This clonotype was detected a few times. The V gene is TRBV11-2, the J gene TRBJ2-4; 11 bases line up with TRBD2. CDR1 is SGHAT, CDR2 FQNNGV, per germline. The CDR3 extends over 16 amino acids. The V gene end was trimmed by 6 bases and the J gene end by 1 base; junction bases not matched to a gene: 5. The CDR3 here is CASSPTSGKAKNIQYF. As DNA, the CDR3 is TGTGCCAGCAGTCCGACTAGCGGGAAGGCCAAAAACATTCAGTACTTC.

This clonotype has ten or more counts. V is TRBV27 and J is TRBJ1-6; D might be TRBD1 (6 bases). CDR1 and CDR2 (germline): MNHEY, SMNVEV (reference sequence). CDR3 size: 18 residues. V dropped 1 base and J dropped 0 bases, with 13 bases sitting between them. DNA for the CDR3: TGTGCCAGCAGTTTATACCGGACAGAGAGCTCCTATAATTCACCCCTCCACTTT. Translating it yields CASSLYRTESSYNSPLHF.

CDR3 sequence: CASSSGGGRALGGELFF. Here the CDR3 DNA reads TGTGCCAGCAGTTCAGGGGGCGGGAGGGCCTTGGGGGGGGAGCTGTTTTTT. The chain joins TRBV6-6 to TRBJ2-2; D may be TRBD2 (9 bases). Germline V CDR1 and CDR2: MNHNY, SVGAGI (reference sequence). The CDR3 runs 17 residues. Trimming took 4 bases from V and 8 from J, leaving 23 bases between them.

The chain carries TRBV6-2 or TRBV6-3 and TRBJ1-1; D gene unclear. With 2 bases removed from V and 4 bases from J, the gap between germline ends came to 5 bases. Germline lookup yields CDR1 MNHEY and CDR2 SVGEGT. The CDR3 consists of 12 residues. The CDR3 here is CASSYEFTEAFF. DNA of the CDR3: TGTGCCAGCAGTTACGAGTTCACTGAAGCTTTCTTT.

This clonotype was counted ten times or more. The chain carries TRBV9 and TRBJ2-7; 8 bases line up with TRBD1. The length of the CDR3 is 15 residues. After removal of 2 bases from V and 2 bases from J, the junction contained 6 bases not matched to a gene. Germline V CDR1 and CDR2: SGDLS, YYNGEE. This CDR3 reads CASSVAGTGPYEQYF. CDR3 bases: TGTGCCAGCAGCGTCGCCGGGACAGGCCCCTACGAGCAGTACTTC.

In its sample, this clonotype was seen many times. This chain joins TRBV27 and TRBJ1-6; D may be TRBD1 (6 bases). Germline V gene data show CDR1 as MNHEY and CDR2 as SMNVEV (reference sequence). This CDR3 region has 18 residues. V shed 4 bases and J shed 0 bases, with 16 bases lying between them. The CDR3 nucleotides read TGTGCCAGCAGTTACAGGGTCTTGGGAAGCTCCTATAATTCACCCCTCCACTTT. It translates to CASSYRVLGSSYNSPLHF.